Here is one T cell receptor (beta chain) with its context. What it binds is not known. This CDR3 fails to terminate in the conserved phenylalanine or tryptophan, so it likely reflects a read error. The DNA is omitted, as the CDR3 cannot be located on it reliably, and the CDR3 follows TCRdb's listing. This sample is drawn from a study of cytomegalovirus exposure and HLA in healthy donors. Study-wide findings and caveats: Most likely, a cluster of highly shared sequence variants arose as a sequencing artifact.

Germline CDR1 reads SNHLY; CDR2 reads FYNNEI. The length of the CDR3 is 13 amino acids, counting both ends. This PCR relied on a set of 60 Vbeta primers and 13 Jbeta primers. Using immunoSEQ multiplex PCR, the repertoire was profiled, and TCRdb retains in-frame clones only, with some absent. The repertoire holds fewer than 95,000 clones, with roughly four fifths as singletons. This chain links TRBV2 with TRBJ1-2. The sequencing input was PBMCs. The sequence was obtained from a man aged 25 to 45 in good health and CMV-seronegative. The CDR3: CASSEGRMGGRNY.